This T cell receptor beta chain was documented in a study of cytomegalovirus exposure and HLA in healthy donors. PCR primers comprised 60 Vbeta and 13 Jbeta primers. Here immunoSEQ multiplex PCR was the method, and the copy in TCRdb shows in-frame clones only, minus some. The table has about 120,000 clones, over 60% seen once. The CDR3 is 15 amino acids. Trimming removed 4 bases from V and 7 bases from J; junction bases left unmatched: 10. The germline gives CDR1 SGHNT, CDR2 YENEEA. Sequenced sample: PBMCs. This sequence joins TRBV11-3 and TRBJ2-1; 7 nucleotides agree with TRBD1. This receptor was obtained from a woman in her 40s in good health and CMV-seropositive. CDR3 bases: TGTGCCAGCAGCTATAGTGGGGGCAGGGGGAATGAGCAGTTCTTC. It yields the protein CASSYSGGRGNEQFF.